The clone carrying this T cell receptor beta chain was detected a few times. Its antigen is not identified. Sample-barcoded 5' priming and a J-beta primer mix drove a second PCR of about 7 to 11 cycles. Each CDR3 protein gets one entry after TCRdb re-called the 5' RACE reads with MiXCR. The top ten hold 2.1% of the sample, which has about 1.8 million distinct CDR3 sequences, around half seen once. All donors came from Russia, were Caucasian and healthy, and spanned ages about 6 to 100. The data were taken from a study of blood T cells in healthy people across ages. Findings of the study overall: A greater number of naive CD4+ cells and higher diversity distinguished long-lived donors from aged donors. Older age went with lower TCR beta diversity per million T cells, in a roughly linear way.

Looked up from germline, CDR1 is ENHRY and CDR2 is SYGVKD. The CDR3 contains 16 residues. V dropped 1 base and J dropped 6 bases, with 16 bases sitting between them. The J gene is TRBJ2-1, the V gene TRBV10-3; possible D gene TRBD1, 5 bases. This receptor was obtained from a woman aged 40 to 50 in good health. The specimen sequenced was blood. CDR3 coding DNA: TGTGCCATCAGTGAGTTTCAGGGTTTTGGTCCCAATGAGCAGTTCTTC. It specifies CAISEFQGFGPNEQFF.